What follows are 12 T cell receptor beta chains derived from one specimen sequenced in a study of cytomegalovirus exposure and HLA in healthy donors. The PCR used 60 Vbeta and 13 Jbeta primers. Sequencing used immunoSEQ multiplex PCR; TCRdb keeps in-frame clones, though not all of them. The repertoire consists of approximately 120,000 clones, with 74% occurring once and the leading ten covering 3.5% to 5%. Sequences were obtained from PBMCs. The receptor source for this set is a woman in her forties or fifties in good health and CMV-seropositive.

The chain links TRBV27 to TRBJ1-2, with 8 bases that match TRBD1. After removal of 3 bases from V and 4 bases from J, the junction contained 1 base not matched to a gene. CDR3 length: 13 residues. Germline-derived CDR1 and CDR2 are MNHEY and SMNVEV (reference sequence). The CDR3 spells CASSFQGAYGYTF. The CDR3 bases are TGTGCCAGCAGTTTCCAGGGGGCCTATGGCTACACCTTC.

This chain joins TRBV7-2 and TRBJ1-2; D is uncertain. CDR1 and CDR2 (germline): SGHTA, FQGNSA. Trimming left V 1 base short and J 4 bases short, with 13 bases between. This CDR3 is built from 15 residues. CDR3 residues: CASSLDRNLVYGYTF. The CDR3 nucleotides are TGTGCCAGCAGCTTAGATAGGAATCTAGTCTATGGCTACACCTTC.

This rearrangement joins TRBV5-5 to TRBJ2-2; D unclear. The V and J ends lost 4 bases and 7 bases respectively, with 11 bases between them. Germline lookup yields CDR1 SGHKS and CDR2 YYEKEE (reference sequence). The CDR3 totals 13 residues. CDR3 residues: CASSAVQVGELFF. As DNA, the CDR3 is TGTGCCAGCAGCGCAGTTCAGGTCGGGGAGCTGTTTTTT. Looking up the rest from reference TRBV5-5 and TRBJ2-2 gives the full variable domain: DAGVTQSPTHLIKTRGQQVTLRCSPISGHKSVSWYQQVLGQGPQFIFQYYEKEERGRGNFPDRFSARQFPNYSSELNVNALLLGDSALYLCASSAVQVGELFFGEGSRLTVL.

The chain recombines TRBV5-4 with TRBJ1-2; a possible D gene is TRBD1 (5 bases). The V and J ends lost 4 bases and 4 bases respectively, with 8 bases between them. Germline values: CDR1 SGHNT, CDR2 YYREEE (reference sequence). The CDR3 is 12 residues long. The CDR3 protein is CASSPDSYGYTF. The CDR3 nucleotides read TGTGCCAGCAGCCCCGACAGCTATGGCTACACCTTC.

The V call is TRBV6-1, the J call TRBJ2-1; 9 nucleotides line up with TRBD2. The CDR3 covers 15 residues. Germline assignment: CDR1 MNHNS and CDR2 SASEGT. After removal of 2 bases from V and 4 bases from J, the junction contained 3 bases not matched to a gene. In DNA, the CDR3 is TGTGCCAGCAGTGAATTTGCGGGGGGGTACAATGAGCAGTTCTTC. Its protein product is CASSEFAGGYNEQFF.

The table lists this clone with a few counts. V is TRBV7-2 and J is TRBJ1-6; D may be TRBD1 (5 bases). This CDR3 spans 15 amino acids. The ends were cut back, 1 base at V and 8 bases at J, with 12 bases in the middle. Germline V CDR1 and CDR2: SGHTA, FQGNSA. The CDR3 here is CASSLDPRRDSPLHF. For the CDR3, the DNA is TGTGCCAGCAGCTTAGACCCCCGCAGGGATTCACCCCTCCACTTT.

This clone appeared a few times. The V call is TRBV10-1, the J call TRBJ2-3; D is perhaps TRBD2 (7 bases). Trimming left V 3 bases short and J 4 bases short, with 23 bases between. The length of the CDR3 is 18 residues. The germline CDR1 and CDR2 sequences are WNHNN and SYGVQD (reference sequence). The CDR3 loop reads CASSDPVGGGSQADTQYF. The CDR3 DNA is TGCGCCAGCAGTGACCCCGTAGGGGGGGGGAGTCAGGCAGATACGCAGTATTTT.

This clone was seen once. This chain uses TRBV4-3 with TRBJ2-5; TRBD1 is a possible D gene (5 bases). Per germline, CDR1 LGHNA and CDR2 YSLEER. This CDR3 region has 17 residues. V lost 0 bases, J lost 1 base, and 15 bases lay in between. The CDR3 sequence is CASSQDWKVTAQETQYF. DNA for the CDR3: TGCGCCAGCAGCCAAGATTGGAAGGTGACAGCCCAAGAGACCCAGTACTTC.

V usage is TRBV4-2 and J usage is TRBJ1-4; 9 bases map to TRBD1. Germline V lookup: CDR1 LGHNA, CDR2 YNFKEQ. This CDR3 contains 15 residues. Trimming at V came to 1 base and at J to 5 bases, leaving 2 bases not matched to a gene. CDR3: CASSQGDRGNEKLFF. CDR3 DNA: TGTGCCAGCAGCCAAGGAGACAGGGGGAATGAAAAACTGTTTTTT.

This clone was seen a handful of times. The chain couples TRBV5-1 to TRBJ1-1, with D possibly TRBD1 on 6 matching bases. Germline V gene lookup returns CDR1 SGHRS and CDR2 YFSETQ. Trimming left V 6 bases short and J 1 base short, with 16 bases between. The CDR3 covers 15 residues. CDR3: CASTFSRTANTEAFF. DNA for the CDR3: TGCGCCAGCACCTTTAGCCGGACAGCGAACACTGAAGCTTTCTTT.

The chain carries TRBV10-2 and TRBJ1-2, with TRBD1 matching over 7 bases. The trim removed 2 bases at V and 5 bases at J, leaving 2 bases unmatched. The CDR3 is 13 residues long. The germline V gene has CDR1 WSHSY and CDR2 SAAADI. Written as DNA, the CDR3 is TGCGCCAGCAGTGAGGGGACAGAGTATGGCTACACCTTC. Residues: CASSEGTEYGYTF.

V and J are TRBV29-1 and TRBJ1-3; the match to TRBD1 covers 8 bases. The J segment lost 2 bases and the V segment lost 4 bases, leaving 4 bases of the junction unmatched. This CDR3 comprises 14 residues. Germline CDR1 and CDR2: SQVTM and ANQGSEA. DNA for the CDR3: TGCAGCGTTGCTCAGGGGGCTGCTGGAAACACCATATATTTT. It translates to CSVAQGAAGNTIYF.